This T cell receptor beta chain was captured by sequencing in a study of identifying expanded T cells in peripheral blood. V lost 4 bases to trimming and J lost 2 bases, with 15 bases between them. CDR1 is SGHRS and CDR2 is YFSETQ in the germline V gene. The length of the CDR3 is 15 residues. In regard to this clone: Its antigen is unidentified.

Produced via immunoSEQ multiplex PCR; TCRdb's table is partial and in-frame only. Altogether under 70,000 clones are present, approximately 87% being singletons, with the ten largest covering under 5%. Study-level findings and limits: Differentially abundant clones: roughly 1.2 between replicates, approximately 16 at approximately 13 days, 19 to 20 at four. Across healthy donors, higher total template counts meant significantly greater approximately two-week count variance.

The chain has TRBV5-1 and TRBJ1-1, with no clear D. Specimen: blood. This TCR was sampled from a person between 18 and 75 years old in good health. The CDR3 coding sequence is TGCGCCAGCAGCCCACGACGATTGGACAACACTGAAGCTTTCTTT. Translation: CASSPRRLDNTEAFF.